These 13 T cell receptor beta chains were sequenced from one sample in a study of T cells in women clearing cervical HPV infection. Method: immunoSEQ multiplex PCR; TCRdb's copy keeps in-frame clones and lacks some. The sample totals 20,000 to 25,000 clones. The source material was blood buffy coat. The receptors were gathered from a woman between 18 and 69 years old with a cervical HPV16 infection that either progressed to CIN3+ or cleared (not recorded which).

On this clone: The read ends 3 residues before the CDR3 terminus; that terminus is restored from the germline J gene. V usage is TRBV20-1 and J usage is TRBJ2-1; D perhaps matches TRBD2 (5 bases). The germline CDR1 and CDR2 sequences are DFQATT and SNEGSKA (reference sequence). V gave up 4 bases and J gave up 6 bases, with 25 bases separating them. There are 17 residues in the CDR3. CDR3 DNA, as far as it was read: TGCAGTGCTACCCCCGTCGACATTTCGAGAGGGCTCAATGAG. As protein: CSATPVDISRGLNE. The full CDR3 sequence reads CSATPVDISRGLNEQFF.

Turning to this clone: The read falls 3 residues short of the CDR3 end, and the missing part is taken from the germline J gene. J is TRBJ2-7 and V is TRBV4-2; 13 positions agree with TRBD2. Germline loops: CDR1 LGHNA, CDR2 YNFKEQ. The CDR3 contains 15 residues. The V segment lost 4 bases and the J segment 4 bases; nucleotides outside the gene matches: 4. CDR3 bases read: TGTGCCAGCAGCCCCGGGACTAGCGGGACGTACGAG. It translates to CASSPGTSGTYE. The complete CDR3 reads CASSPGTSGTYEQYF.

Remarks on this clone: The sequenced fragment ends 3 residues before the CDR3 boundary, so the rest is inferred from the germline J gene. The rearrangement uses TRBV5-1 and TRBJ2-5; D is perhaps TRBD1 (6 bases). The CDR3 sequence is 15 residues long. V dropped 0 bases and J dropped 2 bases, with 11 bases sitting between them. The germline V gene has CDR1 SGHRS and CDR2 YFSETQ. The sequenced part of the CDR3 DNA is TGCGCCAGCAGCTTGGAAGGGACACCTCAAGAGACC. It codes for CASSLEGTPQET. The full-length CDR3 reads as CASSLEGTPQETQYF.

Worth noting for this clone: The read finishes 3 residues shy of the CDR3 end, and the germline J gene is used to complete it. This chain links TRBV19 with TRBJ1-1; 7 bases line up with TRBD1. Unmatched junction bases numbered 12, after V lost 4 bases and J lost 1 base. Germline CDR1 and CDR2: LNHDA and SQIVND (reference sequence). The CDR3 is made up of 17 amino acids. The CDR3 DNA, read in part, is TGTGCCAGTAGTACCTCAGACAGGGTAGGTGGGAACACTGAA. Its protein product is CASSTSDRVGGNTE. The entire CDR3 reads CASSTSDRVGGNTEAFF. Full variable domain (rest looked up from reference TRBV19 and TRBJ1-1): DGGITQSPKYLFRKEGQNVTLSCEQNLNHDAMYWYRQDPGQGLRLIYYSQIVNDFQKGDIAEGYSVSREKKESFPLTVTSAQKNPTAFYLCASSTSDRVGGNTEAFFGQGTRLTVV.

The DNA read from the CDR3 is TGCAGTGCCCCGGGACAGGGAATCTACAATGAG. The encoded protein is CSAPGQGIYNE. The full-length CDR3 reads as CSAPGQGIYNEQFF. The chain combines TRBV20-1 with TRBJ2-1, with 9 bases identical to TRBD1. The read ends 3 residues before the CDR3 terminus; that terminus is restored from the germline J gene. The CDR3 covers 14 residues. Germline values: CDR1 DFQATT, CDR2 SNEGSKA (reference sequence). With V trimmed by 6 bases and J by 3 bases, 6 bases remained unmatched.

On this clone: Sequencing ends 3 residues short of the CDR3 end; the germline J gene provides the rest. The chain recombines TRBV12-3 or TRBV12-4 with TRBJ2-1, with a weak D call TRBD1 (6 bases). The CDR3 contains 14 residues. Trimming took 5 bases from V and 6 from J, leaving 14 bases between them. CDR3 DNA, as far as it was read: TGTGCCAGCAGTGACCGGGACATTGGCAATGAG. It specifies CASSDRDIGNE. The full CDR3 protein is CASSDRDIGNEQFF.

Turning to this clone: The read terminates 3 residues before the CDR3 end, so the remaining end is supplied by the germline J gene. The rearrangement links TRBV20-1 to TRBJ2-7; 13 bases align to TRBD2. The CDR3 has 14 residues. The V gene end was trimmed by 6 bases and the J gene end by 0 bases; junction bases not matched to a gene: 2. Germline CDR1 and CDR2: DFQATT and SNEGSKA (reference sequence). CDR3 amino acids: CSARTSGGSYEQYF. The CDR3 DNA, read in part, is TGCAGTGCCAGGACTAGCGGGGGCTCCTACGAG.

Concerning this clone: The read finishes 3 residues shy of the CDR3 end, and the germline J gene is used to complete it. The chain joins TRBV6-2 or TRBV6-3 to TRBJ1-1; 8 bases are shared with TRBD1. CDR3 size: 14 residues. Germline V gene sequence: CDR1 MNHEY, CDR2 SVGEGT. J lost 5 bases, V lost 6 bases, and 8 bases had no gene match. The CDR3: CASSYGQGGTEAFF. CDR3 bases read: TGTGCCAGCAGCTACGGACAGGGAGGGACTGAA.

A note on this clone: Read coverage stops 3 residues before the CDR3 terminus; the germline J gene supplies the remainder. The gene calls are TRBV6-2 or TRBV6-3 and TRBJ2-3; 8 bases match TRBD1. Germline V gene lookup returns CDR1 MNHEY and CDR2 SVGEGT. The CDR3 totals 12 residues. CDR3 DNA (partial): TGTGCCAGCAGAACGGGACAGGCGACG. This translates into CASRTGQAT. The complete CDR3 reads CASRTGQATQYF.

A note on this clone: Germline is not matched at one junction end, which may reflect a read error. Sequencing ends 3 residues short of the CDR3 end; the germline J gene provides the rest. The gene calls are TRBV19 and TRBJ2-1; TRBD2 agrees at 10 bases. CDR1 and CDR2 from the germline V gene are LNHDA and SQIVND (reference sequence). The CDR3 covers 15 residues. The covered CDR3 bases are TGTGCCGGTAGTATTTGGGCTAGCGGGAGAAATGAG. It specifies CAGSIWASGRNE. The entire CDR3 is CAGSIWASGRNEQFF. The full variable domain, its missing parts supplied by reference TRBV19 and TRBJ2-1, is DGGITQSPKYLFRKEGQNVTLSCEQNLNHDAMYWYRQDPGQGLRLIYYSQIVNDFQKGDIAEGYSVSREKKESFPLTVTSAQKNPTAFYLCAGSIWASGRNEQFFGPGTRLTVL.

Worth noting for this clone: Read sequence stops 3 residues before the CDR3 end, and the germline J gene provides the missing end. This chain links TRBV5-1 with TRBJ2-2, with D unclear. Germline values: CDR1 SGHRS, CDR2 YFSETQ. The CDR3 has 13 amino acids. The V end was cut by 4 bases, the J end by 5 bases, with 9 bases between. The part of the CDR3 DNA that was read is TGCGCCAGCAGCCCCACAGTGACCGGGGAG. This sequence encodes CASSPTVTGE. In full, the CDR3 is CASSPTVTGELFF.

With regard to this clone: The sequenced fragment ends 3 residues before the CDR3 boundary, so the rest is inferred from the germline J gene. The chain carries TRBV12-3 or TRBV12-4 and TRBJ2-2; weak D call: TRBD1 (5 bases). Trimming took off 8 bases at V and 1 base at J, with 11 bases between the two ends. The CDR3 covers 14 residues. The DNA read from the CDR3 is TGTGCCAGCCTACCCGGACAGAACACCGGGGAG. It translates to CASLPGQNTGE. The whole CDR3 protein reads CASLPGQNTGELFF.

On this clone itself: The CDR3 end falls 3 residues outside the read, so it is completed with the germline J gene. The gene calls are TRBV7-2 and TRBJ2-3; D unclear. CDR1 and CDR2 (germline): SGHTA, FQGNSA. The CDR3 contains 13 residues. Partial CDR3 DNA: TGTGCCAGCAGCTTCTATAGCAATCAGCCG. It codes for CASSFYSNQP. The whole CDR3 is CASSFYSNQPQYF.